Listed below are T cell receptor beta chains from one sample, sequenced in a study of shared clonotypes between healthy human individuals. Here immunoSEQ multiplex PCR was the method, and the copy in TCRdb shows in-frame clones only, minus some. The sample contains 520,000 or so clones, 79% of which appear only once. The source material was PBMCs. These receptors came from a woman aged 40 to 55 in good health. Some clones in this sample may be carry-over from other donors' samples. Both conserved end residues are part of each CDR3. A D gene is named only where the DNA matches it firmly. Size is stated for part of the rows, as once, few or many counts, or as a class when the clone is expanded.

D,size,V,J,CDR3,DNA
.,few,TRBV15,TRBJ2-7,CATSRDGGHYEQYF,TGTGCCACCAGCAGAGATGGGGGACACTACGAGCAGTACTTC
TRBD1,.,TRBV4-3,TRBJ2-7,CASSQDRGLYEQYF,TGCGCCAGCAGCCAAGACAGGGGGCTGTACGAGCAGTACTTC
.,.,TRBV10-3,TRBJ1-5,CAITKDLNQPQHF,TGTGCCATCACCAAGGACCTAAATCAGCCCCAGCATTTT
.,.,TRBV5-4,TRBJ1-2,CASSFDSLTNYGYTF,TGTGCCAGCAGCTTCGACAGCCTCACTAACTATGGCTACACCTTC
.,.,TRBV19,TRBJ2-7,CASSIGGAYEQYF,TGTGCCAGTAGTATTGGGGGGGCGTACGAGCAGTACTTC
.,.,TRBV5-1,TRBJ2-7,CASSLALQGQGYEQYF,TGCGCCAGCAGCTTGGCTCTCCAGGGTCAAGGATACGAGCAGTACTTC
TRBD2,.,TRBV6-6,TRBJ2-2,CASTPGGGTTGELFF,TGTGCCAGCACCCCCGGGGGGGGGACCACCGGGGAGCTGTTTTTT
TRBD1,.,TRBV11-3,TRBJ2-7,CASSLQSGTGAGEQYF,TGTGCCAGCAGCTTGCAGTCCGGGACAGGGGCCGGCGAGCAGTACTTC
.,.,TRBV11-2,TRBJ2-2,CASSFLNANTGELFF,TGTGCCAGCAGCTTCTTGAACGCGAACACCGGGGAGCTGTTTTTT
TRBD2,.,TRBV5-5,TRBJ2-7,CASSLVLAGGEQYF,TGTGCCAGCAGCTTGGTCCTAGCGGGAGGCGAGCAGTACTTC
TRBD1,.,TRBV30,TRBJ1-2,CAWSPGDSYGYTF,TGTGCCTGGAGCCCGGGGGACAGCTATGGCTACACCTTC
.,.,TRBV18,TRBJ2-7,CASSPWGKGDEQYF,TGTGCCAGCTCACCGTGGGGGAAAGGCGACGAGCAGTACTTC
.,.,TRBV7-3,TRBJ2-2,CASSPQRSGELFF,TGTGCCAGCAGCCCTCAAAGATCCGGGGAGCTGTTTTTT
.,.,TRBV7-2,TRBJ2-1,CASSLVASAGNEQFF,TGTGCCAGCAGCTTAGTGGCTAGCGCCGGCAATGAGCAGTTCTTC
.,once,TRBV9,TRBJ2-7,CASSVGTASYEQYF,TGTGCCAGCAGCGTAGGAACAGCTAGCTACGAGCAGTACTTC
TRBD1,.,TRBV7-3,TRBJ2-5,CASSLDRAETQYF,TGTGCCAGCAGCCTCGACAGGGCGGAGACCCAGTACTTC
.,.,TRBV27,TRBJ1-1,CASSRTFGENTEAFF,TGTGCCAGCAGCAGAACGTTCGGGGAGAACACTGAAGCTTTCTTT
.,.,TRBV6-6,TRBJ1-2,CASSDASYGYTF,TGTGCCAGCAGCGACGCCAGCTATGGCTACACCTTC
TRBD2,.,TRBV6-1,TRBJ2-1,CASRPSGTYNEQFF,TGTGCCAGCAGGCCTAGCGGGACGTACAATGAGCAGTTCTTC
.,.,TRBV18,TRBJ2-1,CASSIAGSYNEQFF,TGTGCCAGCTCAATTGCGGGAAGCTACAATGAGCAGTTCTTC
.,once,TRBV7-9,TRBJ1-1,CASSSQGGGNTEAFF,TGTGCCAGCAGCTCTCAAGGGGGGGGGAACACTGAAGCTTTCTTT
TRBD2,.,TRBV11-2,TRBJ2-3,CASSIGLAEGTDTQYF,TGTGCCAGCAGCATTGGACTAGCGGAGGGCACAGATACGCAGTATTTT
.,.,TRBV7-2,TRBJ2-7,CASSLGRQGRGYLYEQYF,TGTGCCAGCAGCTTAGGCCGCCAGGGAAGGGGGTACCTCTACGAGCAGTACTTC
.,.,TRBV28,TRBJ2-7,CASSFAWEQYF,TGTGCCAGCAGTTTCGCATGGGAGCAGTACTTC
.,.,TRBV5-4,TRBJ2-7,CASSKQESSYEQYF,TGTGCCAGCAGCAAACAGGAGAGCTCCTACGAGCAGTACTTC
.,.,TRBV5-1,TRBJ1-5,CASSLAGRANQPQHF,TGCGCCAGCAGCTTGGCGGGCAGGGCTAATCAGCCCCAGCATTTT
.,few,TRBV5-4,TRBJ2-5,CASSVGQRQETQYF,TGTGCCAGCAGCGTTGGACAGAGACAAGAGACCCAGTACTTC
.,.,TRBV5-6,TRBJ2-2,CASSLRGSQNTGELFF,TGTGCCAGCAGCTTAAGAGGGAGCCAGAACACCGGGGAGCTGTTTTTT
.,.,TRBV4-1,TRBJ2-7,CASSQESLAISYEQYF,TGCGCCAGCAGCCAAGAGAGTCTAGCGATATCCTACGAGCAGTACTTC